The T cell receptor (beta chain) under discussion was sequenced for a study of PD-1 blockade in mismatch repair-deficient tumors. About the research overall: Patients had around 11 mismatch repair-deficient cancer types and were previously treated and progressing.

Regarding the study as a whole: Tumor-resident clones, often undetectable pretreatment in blood, expanded then contracted after pembrolizumab.

The V end was cut by 3 bases, the J end by 3 bases, with 8 bases between. Looked up from germline, CDR1 is KGHSH and CDR2 is LQKENI. The CDR3 runs 13 residues. With regard to this clone: The antigen is unknown.

Generated by immunoSEQ multiplex PCR, the TCRdb table keeps only in-frame clones and is missing some. The sample lists 77,000 or so clones; roughly 80% were seen once. Every patient had mismatch repair deficiency by PCR or immunohistochemistry. The clonotype was recovered from an adult with mismatch repair-deficient cancer. Specimen: peripheral blood, collected 44 weeks after starting pembrolizumab. The chain uses TRBV18 and TRBJ2-5; D not certain. The CDR3 nucleotides are TGTGCCAGCTCACCCCCCAGTGAAGAGACCCAGTACTTC. This sequence encodes CASSPPSEETQYF.